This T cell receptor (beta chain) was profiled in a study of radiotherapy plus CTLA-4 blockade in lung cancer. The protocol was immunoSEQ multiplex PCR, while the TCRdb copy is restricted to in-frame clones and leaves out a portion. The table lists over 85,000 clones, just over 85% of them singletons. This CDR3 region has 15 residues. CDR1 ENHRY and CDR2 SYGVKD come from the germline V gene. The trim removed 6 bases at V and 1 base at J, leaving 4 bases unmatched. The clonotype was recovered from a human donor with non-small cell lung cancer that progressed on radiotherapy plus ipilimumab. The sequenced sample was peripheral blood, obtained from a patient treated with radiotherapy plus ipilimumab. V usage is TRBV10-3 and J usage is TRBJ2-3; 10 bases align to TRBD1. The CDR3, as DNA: TGTGCCATCAGGTCGGACAGGGGGGGCACAGATACGCAGTATTTT. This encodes CAIRSDRGGTDTQYF.